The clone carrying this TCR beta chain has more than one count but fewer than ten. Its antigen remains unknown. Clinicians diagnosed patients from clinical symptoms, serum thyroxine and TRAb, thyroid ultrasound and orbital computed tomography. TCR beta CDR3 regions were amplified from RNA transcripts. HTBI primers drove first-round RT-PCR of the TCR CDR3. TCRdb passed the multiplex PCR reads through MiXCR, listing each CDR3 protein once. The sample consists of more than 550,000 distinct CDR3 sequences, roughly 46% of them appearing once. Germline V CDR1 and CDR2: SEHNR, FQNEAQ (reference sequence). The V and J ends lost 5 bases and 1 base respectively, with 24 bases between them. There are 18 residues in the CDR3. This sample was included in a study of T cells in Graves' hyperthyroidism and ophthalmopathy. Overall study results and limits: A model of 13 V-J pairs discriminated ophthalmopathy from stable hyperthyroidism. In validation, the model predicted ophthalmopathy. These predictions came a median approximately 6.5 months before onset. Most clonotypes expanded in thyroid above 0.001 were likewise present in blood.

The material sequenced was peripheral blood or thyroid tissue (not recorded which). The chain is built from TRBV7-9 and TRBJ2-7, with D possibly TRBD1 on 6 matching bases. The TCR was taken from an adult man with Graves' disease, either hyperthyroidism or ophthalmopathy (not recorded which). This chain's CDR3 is CASSPPPRSDGQSYEQYF. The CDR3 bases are TGTGCCAGCAGCCCACCCCCCCGGTCCGACGGACAGTCCTACGAGCAGTACTTC.